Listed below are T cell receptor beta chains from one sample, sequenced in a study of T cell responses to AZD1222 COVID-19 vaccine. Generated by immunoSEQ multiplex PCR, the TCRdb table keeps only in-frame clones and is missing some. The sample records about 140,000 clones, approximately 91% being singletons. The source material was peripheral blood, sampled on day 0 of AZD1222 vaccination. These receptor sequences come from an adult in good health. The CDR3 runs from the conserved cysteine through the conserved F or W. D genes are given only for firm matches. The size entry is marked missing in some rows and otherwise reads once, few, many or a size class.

CASSYLANQPQHF,TGTGCCAGCAGTTATCTAGCGAATCAGCCCCAGCATTTT,NA,TRBJ1-5,TRBV6-5,NA
CASSSGLAVYEQYF,TGTGCCAGCAGCTCCGGACTAGCGGTCTACGAGCAGTACTTC,NA,TRBJ2-7,TRBV3-1/TRBV3-2,TRBD2
CASSFEGNTIYF,TGCGCCAGCAGCTTTGAGGGAAACACCATATATTTT,NA,TRBJ1-3,TRBV5-1,NA
CASSQLDRPPLNYGYTF,TGTGCCAGCAGTCAGCTGGACAGGCCCCCTCTTAACTATGGCTACACCTTC,NA,TRBJ1-2,TRBV6-6,TRBD1
CASSPRNRGAGNTIYF,TGTGCCAGCAGCCCCCGGAACAGGGGGGCAGGAAACACCATATATTTT,NA,TRBJ1-3,TRBV4-2,TRBD1
CASSLEAGYMNTEAFF,TGTGCCAGCAGCTTAGAGGCAGGCTACATGAACACTGAAGCTTTCTTT,NA,TRBJ1-1,TRBV7-9,NA
CASSLGVIGANTEAFF,TGTGCCAGCAGCTTAGGGGTGATTGGGGCGAACACTGAAGCTTTCTTT,NA,TRBJ1-1,TRBV7-9,NA
CASSQDNDYGYTF,TGTGCCAGCAGCCAGGACAACGATTATGGCTACACCTTC,once,TRBJ1-2,TRBV4-2,NA
CASSPQLAGSEQYF,TGTGCCAGCAGCCCACAGCTAGCGGGTTCCGAGCAGTACTTC,NA,TRBJ2-7,TRBV5-8,TRBD2
CASSPFTDTQYF,TGTGCCAGCAGCCCATTCACAGATACGCAGTATTTT,few,TRBJ2-3,TRBV14,NA
CASQKDRDSHGYTF,TGTGCCAGCCAAAAAGACCGGGACAGTCATGGCTACACCTTC,NA,TRBJ1-2,TRBV5-5,TRBD1
CASSLKGSYEQYF,TGCGCCAGCAGCTTGAAGGGCAGCTACGAGCAGTACTTC,NA,TRBJ2-7,TRBV5-1,NA
CASSPQSGGPNEKLFF,TGCGCCAGCAGCCCACAGTCAGGGGGCCCAAATGAAAAACTGTTTTTT,NA,TRBJ1-4,TRBV5-1,TRBD1
CASSLSQLGNTIYF,TGCGCCAGCAGCTTGAGTCAGTTGGGAAACACCATATATTTT,NA,TRBJ1-3,TRBV5-1,NA
CASSPVRRSGRQPQHF,TGCGCCAGCAGTCCGGTTAGACGGTCGGGGAGACAGCCCCAGCATTTT,NA,TRBJ1-5,TRBV4-1,NA
CASSSNRGNGIEAFF,TGCGCCAGCAGCTCCAACAGGGGAAACGGGATTGAAGCTTTCTTT,NA,TRBJ1-1,TRBV5-1,TRBD1